These 14 T cell receptor beta chains were all obtained from the same sample, sequenced in a study of Ad26.COV2.S vaccination and SARS-CoV-2 variants. Clones were sequenced by immunoSEQ multiplex PCR, and TCRdb holds only the in-frame ones, with some missing. The sample comprises 350,000 to 500,000 clones, about 93% of which are singletons, and 9.5% to 15% rests with the top ten. As for treatment: around 19 received Ad26.COV2.S at low or high dose, single or two shots; 5 received placebo; per-sample allocation not given. Samples were taken on day 63 after the first vaccine or placebo injection. The material sequenced was peripheral blood, taken in a trial of Ad26.COV2.S vaccine versus placebo. The receptor source for this set is a person aged 18-60 years who received the Ad26.COV2.S COVID-19 vaccine or a placebo.

This chain uses TRBV7-8 with TRBJ1-1, with D possibly matching TRBD1 (5 bases). The V end was cut by 5 bases, the J end by 1 base, with 8 bases between. There are 13 residues in the CDR3. The V gene's germline CDR1 is SGHVS and CDR2 FQNEAQ. The CDR3 DNA reads TGTGCCAGCAGCCTCGGGGCGAACACTGAAGCTTTCTTT. Protein product: CASSLGANTEAFF.

The chain combines TRBV10-1 with TRBJ2-1, with D possibly matching TRBD2 (5 bases). Trimming left V 2 bases short and J 12 bases short, with 17 bases between. The CDR3 totals 14 residues. Germline CDR1 is WNHNN and CDR2 is SYGVQD (reference sequence). Here the CDR3 DNA reads TGCGCCAGCAGTGAGGGTGGAGCGAAAGGAGGGCAGTTCTTC. Amino acid sequence: CASSEGGAKGGQFF.

The CDR3 sequence: CSGLSYNEQFF. CDR3 DNA: TGCAGTGGGCTCTCCTACAATGAGCAGTTCTTC. V gene TRBV20-1 combines with J gene TRBJ2-1; D gene ambiguous. CDR3 length: 11 residues. Germline CDR1 and CDR2: DFQATT and SNEGSKA (reference sequence). Trimming left V 7 bases short and J 0 bases short, with 4 bases between.

The chain combines TRBV6-2 or TRBV6-3 with TRBJ1-1; D unresolved. The length of the CDR3 is 14 residues. The germline CDR1 and CDR2 sequences are MNHEY and SVGEGT. Deletions cut 6 bases from V and 0 bases from J, with 11 bases between. In DNA form, the CDR3 reads TGTGCCAGCAGCCGACCGGGCCTGAACACTGAAGCTTTCTTT. This translates into CASSRPGLNTEAFF.

The chain couples TRBV6-5 to TRBJ2-3; D call uncertain. The CDR3 contains 13 residues. Deletions cut 5 bases from V and 6 bases from J, with 12 bases between. The germline V gene has CDR1 MNHEY and CDR2 SVGAGI. In DNA form, the CDR3 reads TGTGCCAGCAGTCCGAGGCTGGGGGATACGCAGTATTTT. It codes for CASSPRLGDTQYF.

This clone has a single count. CDR3 bases: TGTGCCAGCAGATACAGAGATACGCAGTATTTT. It specifies CASRYRDTQYF. This chain uses TRBV12-3 or TRBV12-4 with TRBJ2-3; D call uncertain. The V end lost 6 bases, the J end lost 5 bases, and 6 bases lay between the germline ends. The CDR3 loop spans 11 amino acids.

V usage is TRBV5-4 and J usage is TRBJ1-2; D might be TRBD1 (5 bases). The germline gives CDR1 SGHNT, CDR2 YYREEE (reference sequence). The CDR3 runs to 15 residues. Trimming cost V 2 bases and J 4 bases, with 15 bases left between them. This CDR3 reads CASSFGAGSGYGYTF. In DNA form, the CDR3 reads TGTGCCAGCAGCTTCGGGGCAGGGTCAGGCTATGGCTACACCTTC. The whole variable domain, filled in from reference TRBV5-4 and TRBJ1-2, reads ETGVTQSPTHLIKTRGQQVTLRCSSQSGHNTVSWYQQALGQGPQFIFQYYREEENGRGNFPPRFSGLQFPNYSSELNVNALELDDSALYLCASSFGAGSGYGYTFGSGTRLTVV.

This clone was found once. In nucleotides, the CDR3 is TGTGCCAGCAGCGTACGGGGGAGGAGTGAAAAACTGTTTTTT. The encoded protein is CASSVRGRSEKLFF. The chain uses TRBV9 and TRBJ1-4; weak D call: TRBD1 (5 bases). The CDR3 length is 14 residues. Germline V lookup: CDR1 SGDLS, CDR2 YYNGEE. V lost 1 base to trimming and J lost 7 bases, with 11 bases between them. The variable domain in full, completed from reference TRBV9 and TRBJ1-4, reads DSGVTQTPKHLITATGQRVTLRCSPRSGDLSVYWYQQSLDQGLQFLIQYYNGEERAKGNILERFSAQQFPDLHSELNLSSLELGDSALYFCASSVRGRSEKLFFGSGTQLSVL.

CDR3 in amino acids: CASRLSKFNEQFF. In DNA form, the CDR3 reads TGTGCCAGCAGGTTAAGCAAATTCAATGAGCAGTTCTTC. The gene calls are TRBV5-8 and TRBJ2-1; the D is unclear. Germline V lookup: CDR1 SGHTS, CDR2 YDEGEE. The CDR3 contains 13 residues. The V end lost 5 bases, the J end lost 6 bases, and 12 bases lay between the germline ends.

The gene calls are TRBV19 and TRBJ2-2, with 9 nucleotides matching TRBD2. CDR3 size: 16 residues. Germline-derived CDR1 and CDR2 are LNHDA and SQIVND (reference sequence). J was trimmed by 3 bases and V by 5 bases; bases with no gene match: 7. The CDR3 DNA reads as TGTGCCAGTAGTCGACTAGCGGCCGGGGACACCGGGGAGCTGTTTTTT. This sequence encodes CASSRLAAGDTGELFF. Full variable domain (missing parts from reference TRBV19 and TRBJ2-2): DGGITQSPKYLFRKEGQNVTLSCEQNLNHDAMYWYRQDPGQGLRLIYYSQIVNDFQKGDIAEGYSVSREKKESFPLTVTSAQKNPTAFYLCASSRLAAGDTGELFFGEGSRLTVL.

The chain couples TRBV7-2 to TRBJ2-2, with a weak D call TRBD2 (5 bases). The V gene lost 2 bases and the J gene lost 0 bases, with 7 bases spanning the gap. The CDR3 runs to 15 residues. CDR1 is SGHTA and CDR2 is FQGNSA in the germline V gene. CDR3 sequence: CASSLRRSNTGELFF. The CDR3 bases are TGTGCCAGCAGCTTACGGAGGTCGAACACCGGGGAGCTGTTTTTT.

This clone showed up just a few times. The V and J genes are TRBV19 and TRBJ1-5; a possible D gene is TRBD1 (6 bases). V gave up 1 base and J gave up 9 bases, with 7 bases separating them. Germline V gene lookup returns CDR1 LNHDA and CDR2 SQIVND (reference sequence). The CDR3 covers 12 residues. The CDR3 DNA reads as TGTGCCAGTAGTATAGTACAGGGGCCCCAGCATTTT. Translating it yields CASSIVQGPQHF. Full variable domain (remainder filled in from reference TRBV19 and TRBJ1-5): DGGITQSPKYLFRKEGQNVTLSCEQNLNHDAMYWYRQDPGQGLRLIYYSQIVNDFQKGDIAEGYSVSREKKESFPLTVTSAQKNPTAFYLCASSIVQGPQHFGDGTRLSIL.

This chain links TRBV15 with TRBJ2-3, with 7 positions matching TRBD1. V trimming: 2 bases; J trimming: 0 bases; junction bases outside the gene matches: 2. CDR3 length: 15 residues. Germline V CDR1 and CDR2: LNHNV, YYDKDF (reference sequence). The CDR3 region is CATSRIRGSTDTQYF. Written as DNA, the CDR3 is TGTGCCACCAGCAGAATCAGGGGGAGCACAGATACGCAGTATTTT.

In this sample, this clone turned up once. The chain links TRBV2 to TRBJ2-7; TRBD1 agrees at 9 bases. The germline V gene encodes CDR1 SNHLY and CDR2 FYNNEI. The CDR3 has 14 residues. V dropped 5 bases and J dropped 1; count of bases not matched to a gene: 3. The CDR3, as DNA: TGTGCCAGCAGTACCGGGACAGGGTCCTACGAGCAGTACTTC. Its translation is CASSTGTGSYEQYF.